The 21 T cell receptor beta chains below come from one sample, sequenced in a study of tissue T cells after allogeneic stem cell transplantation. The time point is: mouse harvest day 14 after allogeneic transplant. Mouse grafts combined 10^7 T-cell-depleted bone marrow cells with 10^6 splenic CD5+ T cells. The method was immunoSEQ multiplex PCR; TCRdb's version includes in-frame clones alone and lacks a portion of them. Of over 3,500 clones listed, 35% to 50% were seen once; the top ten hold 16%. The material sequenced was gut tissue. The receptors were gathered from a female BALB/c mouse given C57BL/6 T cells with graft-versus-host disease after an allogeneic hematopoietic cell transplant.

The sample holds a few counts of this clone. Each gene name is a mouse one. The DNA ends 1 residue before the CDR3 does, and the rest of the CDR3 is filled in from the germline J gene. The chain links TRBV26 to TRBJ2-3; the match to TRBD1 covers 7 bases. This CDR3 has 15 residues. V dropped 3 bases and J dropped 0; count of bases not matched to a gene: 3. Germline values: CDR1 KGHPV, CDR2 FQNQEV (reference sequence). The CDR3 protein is CASSLRDRSAETLYF. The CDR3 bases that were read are TGTGCCAGCAGTCTCCGGGACAGAAGTGCAGAAACGCTGTAT.

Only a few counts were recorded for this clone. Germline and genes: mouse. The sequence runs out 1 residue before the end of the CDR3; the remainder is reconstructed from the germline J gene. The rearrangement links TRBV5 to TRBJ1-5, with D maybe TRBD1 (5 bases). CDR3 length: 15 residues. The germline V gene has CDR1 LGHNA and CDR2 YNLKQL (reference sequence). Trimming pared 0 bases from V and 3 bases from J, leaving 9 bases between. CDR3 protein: CASSQDQGGNQAPLF. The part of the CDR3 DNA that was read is TGTGCCAGCAGCCAAGATCAGGGCGGCAACCAGGCTCCGCTT.

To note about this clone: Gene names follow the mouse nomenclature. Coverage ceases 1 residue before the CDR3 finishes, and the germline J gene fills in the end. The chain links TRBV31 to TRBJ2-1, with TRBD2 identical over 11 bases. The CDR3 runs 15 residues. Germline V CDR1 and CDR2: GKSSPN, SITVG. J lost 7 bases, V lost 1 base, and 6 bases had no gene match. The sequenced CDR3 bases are TGTGCCTGGAGTCCCGGACTGGGGGGAAGAGCTGAGCAGTTC. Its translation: CAWSPGLGGRAEQF. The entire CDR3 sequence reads CAWSPGLGGRAEQFF.

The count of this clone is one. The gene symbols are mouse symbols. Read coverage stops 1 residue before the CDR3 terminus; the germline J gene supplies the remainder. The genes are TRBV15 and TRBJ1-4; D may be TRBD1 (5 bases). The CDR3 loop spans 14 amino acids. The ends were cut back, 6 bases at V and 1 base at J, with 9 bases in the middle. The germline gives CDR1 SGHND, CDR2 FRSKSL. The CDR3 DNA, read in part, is TGTGCCAGCAGCCCCGGGGGTTCCAACGAAAGATTATTT. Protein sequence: CASSPGGSNERLF. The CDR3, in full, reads CASSPGGSNERLFF. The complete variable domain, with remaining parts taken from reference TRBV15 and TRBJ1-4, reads DAGVTQTPRHEVAEKGQTIILKCEPVSGHNDLFWYRQTKIQGLELLSYFRSKSLMEDGGAFKDRFKAEMLNSSFSTLKIQPTEPKDSAVYLCASSPGGSNERLFFGHGTKLSVL.

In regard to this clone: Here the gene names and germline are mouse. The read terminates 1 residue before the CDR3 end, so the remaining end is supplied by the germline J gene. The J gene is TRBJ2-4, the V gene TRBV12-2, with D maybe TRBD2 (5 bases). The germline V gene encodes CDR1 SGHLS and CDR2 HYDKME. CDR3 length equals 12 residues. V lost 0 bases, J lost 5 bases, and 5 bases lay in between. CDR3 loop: CASSLWGNTLYF. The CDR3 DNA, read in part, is TGTGCCAGCTCTCTCTGGGGAAACACCTTGTAC. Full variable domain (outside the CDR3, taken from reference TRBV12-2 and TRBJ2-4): NSGVVQSPRYIIKGKGERSILKCIPISGHLSVAWYQQTQGQELKFFIQHYDKMERDKGNLPSRFSVQQFDDYHSEMNMSALELEDSAVYFCASSLWGNTLYFGAGTRLSVL.

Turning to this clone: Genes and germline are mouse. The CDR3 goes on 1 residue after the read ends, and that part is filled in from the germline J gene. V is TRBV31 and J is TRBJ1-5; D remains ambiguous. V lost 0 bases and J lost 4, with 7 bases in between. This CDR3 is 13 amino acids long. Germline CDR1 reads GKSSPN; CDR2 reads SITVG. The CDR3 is CAWSLGQNQAPLF. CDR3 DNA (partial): TGTGCCTGGAGTCTAGGGCAAAACCAGGCTCCGCTT.

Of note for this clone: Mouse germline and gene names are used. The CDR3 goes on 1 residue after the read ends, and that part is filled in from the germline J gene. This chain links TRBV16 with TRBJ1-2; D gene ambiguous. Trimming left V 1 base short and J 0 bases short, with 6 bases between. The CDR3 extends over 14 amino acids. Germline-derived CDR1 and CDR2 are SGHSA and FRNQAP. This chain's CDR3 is CASSLARPNSDYTF. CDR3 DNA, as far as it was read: TGTGCAAGCAGCTTAGCACGGCCAAACTCCGACTACACC.

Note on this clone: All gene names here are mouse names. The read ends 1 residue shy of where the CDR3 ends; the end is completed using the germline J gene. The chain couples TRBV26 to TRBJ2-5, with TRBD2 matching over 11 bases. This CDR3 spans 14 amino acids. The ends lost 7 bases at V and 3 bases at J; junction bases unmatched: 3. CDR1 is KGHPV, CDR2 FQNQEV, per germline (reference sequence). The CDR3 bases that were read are TGTGCCAGCACTTGGGACTGGGGGCAAGACACCCAGTAC. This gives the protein CASTWDWGQDTQY. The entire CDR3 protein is CASTWDWGQDTQYF.

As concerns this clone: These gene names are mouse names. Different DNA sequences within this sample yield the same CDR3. This CDR3 is CASSLLGNYAEQFF. CDR3 DNA (partial): TGTGCCAGCAGTCTGTTAGGTAACTATGCTGAGCAGTTC. The chain couples TRBV26 to TRBJ2-1; D gene uncertain. Read coverage stops 1 residue before the CDR3 terminus; the germline J gene supplies the remainder. CDR3 length: 14 amino acids. The V gene lost 1 base and the J gene lost 0 bases, with 4 bases spanning the gap. Germline V gene lookup returns CDR1 KGHPV and CDR2 FQNQEV (reference sequence).

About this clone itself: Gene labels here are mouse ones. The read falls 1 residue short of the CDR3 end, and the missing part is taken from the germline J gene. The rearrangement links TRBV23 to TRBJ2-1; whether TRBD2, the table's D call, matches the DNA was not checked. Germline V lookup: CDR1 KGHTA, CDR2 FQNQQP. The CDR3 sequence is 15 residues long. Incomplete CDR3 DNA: TGCTCCAGCAGTGACTGGGGGGCCCTCTATGCTGAGCAGTTC. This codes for CSSSDWGALYAEQF. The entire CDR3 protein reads CSSSDWGALYAEQFF.

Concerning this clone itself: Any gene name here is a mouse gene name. CDR3 region: CASSLSGTAQDTQYF. CDR3 bases read: TGTGCCAGCAGTCTCTCCGGGACAGCTCAAGACACCCAGTAC. The chain employs TRBV26 and TRBJ2-5, with 7 positions matching TRBD1. The CDR3 extends 1 residue past the end of the read, so its final part is completed from the germline J gene. The CDR3 totals 15 residues. Per germline, CDR1 KGHPV and CDR2 FQNQEV (reference sequence). Trimming cost V 3 bases and J 3 bases; bases outside gene matches: 6.

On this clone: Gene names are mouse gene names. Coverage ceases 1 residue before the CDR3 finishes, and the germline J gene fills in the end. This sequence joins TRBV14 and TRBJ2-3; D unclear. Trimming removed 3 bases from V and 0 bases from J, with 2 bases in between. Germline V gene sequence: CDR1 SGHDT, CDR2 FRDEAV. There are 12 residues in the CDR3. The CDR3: CASSYSAETLYF. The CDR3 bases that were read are TGTGCCAGCAGTTACAGTGCAGAAACGCTGTAT.

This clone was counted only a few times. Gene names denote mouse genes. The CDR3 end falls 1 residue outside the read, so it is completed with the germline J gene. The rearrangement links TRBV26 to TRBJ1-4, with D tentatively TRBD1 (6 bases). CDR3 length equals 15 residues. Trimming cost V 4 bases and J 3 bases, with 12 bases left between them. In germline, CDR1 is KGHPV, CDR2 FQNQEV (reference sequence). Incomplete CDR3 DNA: TGTGCCAGCAGTCCTCCGGGACACACCAACGAAAGATTATTT. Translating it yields CASSPPGHTNERLF. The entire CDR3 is CASSPPGHTNERLFF.

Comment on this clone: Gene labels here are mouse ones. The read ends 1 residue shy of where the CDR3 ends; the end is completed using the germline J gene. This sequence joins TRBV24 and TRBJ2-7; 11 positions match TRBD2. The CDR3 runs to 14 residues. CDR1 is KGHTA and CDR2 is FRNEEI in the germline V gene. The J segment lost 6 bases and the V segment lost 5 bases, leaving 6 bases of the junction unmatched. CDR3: CASSATGGALEQYF. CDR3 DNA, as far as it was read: TGTGCCAGCAGTGCCACTGGGGGGGCGCTTGAACAGTAC.

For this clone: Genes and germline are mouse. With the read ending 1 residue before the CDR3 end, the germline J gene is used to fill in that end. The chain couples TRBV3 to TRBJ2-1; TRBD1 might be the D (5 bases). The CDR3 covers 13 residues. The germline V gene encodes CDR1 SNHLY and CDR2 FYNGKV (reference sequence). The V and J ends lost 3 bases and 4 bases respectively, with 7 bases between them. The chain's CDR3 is CASSFQGYAEQFF. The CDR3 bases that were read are TGTGCCAGCAGCTTCCAGGGATATGCTGAGCAGTTC.

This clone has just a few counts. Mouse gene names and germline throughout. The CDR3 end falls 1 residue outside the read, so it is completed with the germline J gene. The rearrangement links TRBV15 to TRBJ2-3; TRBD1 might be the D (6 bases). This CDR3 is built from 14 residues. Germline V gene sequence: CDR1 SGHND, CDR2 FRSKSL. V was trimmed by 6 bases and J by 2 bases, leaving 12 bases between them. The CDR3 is CASRPGTYAETLYF. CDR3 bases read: TGTGCCAGCAGGCCCGGGACATATGCAGAAACGCTGTAT.

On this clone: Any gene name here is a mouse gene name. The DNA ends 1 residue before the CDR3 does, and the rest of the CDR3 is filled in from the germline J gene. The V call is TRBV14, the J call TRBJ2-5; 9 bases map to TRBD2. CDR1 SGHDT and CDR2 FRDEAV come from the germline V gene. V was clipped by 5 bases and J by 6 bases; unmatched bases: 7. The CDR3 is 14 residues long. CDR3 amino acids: CASSSGTGWDTQYF. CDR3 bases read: TGTGCCAGCAGCTCCGGGACTGGGTGGGACACCCAGTAC.

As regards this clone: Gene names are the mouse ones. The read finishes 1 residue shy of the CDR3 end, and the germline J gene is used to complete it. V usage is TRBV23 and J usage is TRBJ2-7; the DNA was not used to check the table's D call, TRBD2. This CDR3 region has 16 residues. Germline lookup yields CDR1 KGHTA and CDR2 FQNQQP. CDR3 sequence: CSSSQSLGGRPYEQYF. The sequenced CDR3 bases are TGCTCCAGCAGTCAATCTCTGGGGGGGCGCCCGTACGAACAGTAC.

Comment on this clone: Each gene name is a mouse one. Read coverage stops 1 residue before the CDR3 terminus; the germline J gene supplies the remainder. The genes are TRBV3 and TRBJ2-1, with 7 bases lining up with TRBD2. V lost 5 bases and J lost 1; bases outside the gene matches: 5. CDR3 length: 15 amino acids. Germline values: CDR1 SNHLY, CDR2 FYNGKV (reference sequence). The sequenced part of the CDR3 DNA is TGTGCCAGCAGCCCTTACTGGGGAAACTATGCTGAGCAGTTC. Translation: CASSPYWGNYAEQF. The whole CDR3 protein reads CASSPYWGNYAEQFF.

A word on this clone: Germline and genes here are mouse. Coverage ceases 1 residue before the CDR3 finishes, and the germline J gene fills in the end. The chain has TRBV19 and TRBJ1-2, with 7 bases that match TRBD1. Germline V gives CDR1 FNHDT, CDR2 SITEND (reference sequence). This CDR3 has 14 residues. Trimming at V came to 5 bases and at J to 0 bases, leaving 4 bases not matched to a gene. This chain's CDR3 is CASRPGQPNSDYTF. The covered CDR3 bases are TGTGCCAGCAGACCGGGACAGCCAAACTCCGACTACACC. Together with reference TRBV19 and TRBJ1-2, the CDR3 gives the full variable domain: GGIITQTPKFLIGQEGQKLTLKCQQNFNHDTMYWYRQDSGKGLRLIYYSITENDLQKGDLSEGYDASREKKSSFSLTVTSAQKNEMAVFLCASRPGQPNSDYTFGSGTRLLVI.

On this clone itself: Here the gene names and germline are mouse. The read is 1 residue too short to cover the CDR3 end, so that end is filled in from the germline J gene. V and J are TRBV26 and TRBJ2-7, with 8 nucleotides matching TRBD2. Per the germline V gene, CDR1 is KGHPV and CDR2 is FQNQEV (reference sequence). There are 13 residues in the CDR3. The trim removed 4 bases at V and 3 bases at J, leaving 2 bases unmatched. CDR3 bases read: TGTGCCAGCAGTCCGACTGGGGTCTATGAACAGTAC. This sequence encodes CASSPTGVYEQY. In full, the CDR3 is CASSPTGVYEQYF.